This T cell receptor beta chain derives from a study of blood T cell repertoires in COVID-19. Study summary: Acute-phase and convalescent COVID-19 samples originated in the United States, Italy and Spain. From T cells, B-cell-depleted T cells, or PBMCs came the material, which was cDNA or gDNA.

Original methodology: Counts of nucleated cells, estimated from reference gene primer amplification, were obtained. The assay was immunoSEQ multiplex PCR, and TCRdb's table has in-frame clones only and misses some. For V, J and clone size, that table is used; D and trimming come from the DNA. The table includes 130,000 or so clones, around four fifths detected once. V lost 3 bases, J lost 5 bases, and 9 bases stayed unmatched. CDR1 is SGHVS and CDR2 is FQNEAQ in the germline V gene. This CDR3 region has 15 residues. The sample comprised peripheral blood. This chain uses TRBV7-8 with TRBJ1-2; 7 bases agree with TRBD1. This TCR derives from a man aged 80 or over with acute or convalescent COVID-19. This chain's CDR3 is CASSFGPDRVYGYTF. As DNA, the CDR3 is TGTGCCAGCAGCTTTGGCCCAGACAGGGTATATGGCTACACCTTC. The full variable domain, with the rest looked up from reference TRBV7-8 and TRBJ1-2, is GAGVSQSPRYKVAKRGQDVALRCDPISGHVSLFWYQQALGQGPEFLTYFQNEAQLDKSGLPSDRFFAERPEGSVSTLKIQRTQQEDSAVYLCASSFGPDRVYGYTFGSGTRLTVV.